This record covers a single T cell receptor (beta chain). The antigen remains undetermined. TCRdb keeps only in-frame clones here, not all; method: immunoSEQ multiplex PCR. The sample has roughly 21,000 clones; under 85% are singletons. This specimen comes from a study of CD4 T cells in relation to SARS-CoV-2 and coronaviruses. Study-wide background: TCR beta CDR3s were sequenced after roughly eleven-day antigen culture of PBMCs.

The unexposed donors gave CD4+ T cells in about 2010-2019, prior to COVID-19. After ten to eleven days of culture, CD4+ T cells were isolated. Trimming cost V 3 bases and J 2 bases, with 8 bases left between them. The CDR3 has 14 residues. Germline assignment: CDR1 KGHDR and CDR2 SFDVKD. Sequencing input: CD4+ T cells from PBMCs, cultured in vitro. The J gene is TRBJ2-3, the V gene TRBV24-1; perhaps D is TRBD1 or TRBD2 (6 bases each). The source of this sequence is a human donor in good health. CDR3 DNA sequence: TGTGCCACCAGTGATGGGGGGCTCACAGATACGCAGTATTTT. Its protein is CATSDGGLTDTQYF.